This T cell receptor (beta chain) derives from a study of Graves' ophthalmopathy and Graves' hyperthyroidism. The study's findings and limits: The authors also found most expanded thyroid clonotypes above 0.001 frequency in blood.

The CDR3 covers 12 residues. Germline V CDR1 and CDR2: ENHRY, SYGVKD. To note about this clonotype: Its antigen is undetermined.

Amplification targeted the TCR beta CDR3 regions, with RNA transcripts as the source material. The library came from an HTBI-primed first-round RT-PCR and a second-round multiplex PCR. In TCRdb, the multiplex PCR reads were re-called with MiXCR into one record per CDR3 protein. The table has about 660,000 distinct CDR3 sequences, over 40% seen once; the top ten hold under 3.5%. Additional autoimmune diseases, uncontrolled infections, pregnancy or lactation disqualified patients. The diagnosis was founded upon clinical symptoms, serum thyroxine, TRAb, thyroid ultrasound and orbital computed tomography.

The origin of this receptor is an adult man with Graves' ophthalmopathy. This sequence joins TRBV10-3 and TRBJ2-5; perhaps TRBD1 as D (6 bases). The J call may be in error: the DNA end matches TRBJ2-1 better. The material sequenced was peripheral blood. The CDR3 reads CAIEGPGTRQFF. The CDR3 DNA reads as TGTGCCATAGAGGGCCCAGGGACAAGGCAGTTCTTC.